Included here is one T cell receptor (beta chain) sequence, with context. Its antigen is not known. V lost 3 bases and J lost 4, with 15 bases in between. The germline gives CDR1 MNHEY, CDR2 SMNVEV (reference sequence). CDR3 length equals 15 residues. The data were obtained in a study of cytomegalovirus exposure and HLA in healthy donors. Study-wide background: In an earlier analysis, approximately 120 million unique TCR beta sequences were found from 150 million to 200 million T cells.

60 Vbeta and 13 Jbeta primers were used in PCR. In the original workflow: In a later analysis, the count reached 82 million or so unique TCR beta chains, with 10 million to 11 million shared. The method was immunoSEQ multiplex PCR; TCRdb's version includes in-frame clones alone and lacks a portion of them. V, J and clone size derive from that table, while D and trimming were established from the DNA sequence. Of 130,000 to 150,000 clones detected, around three quarters appear once; the ten largest clones hold about 0.91%. Findings and limits, study-wide: HLA restriction was apparent for most CMV-associated TCR beta chains in a later analysis. Another analysis was done later, and it associated 17,000 or so TCR beta sequences with HLA alleles at 0.05 false discovery rate.

Sample: PBMCs. This receptor was obtained from a man aged 18 to 29 in good health and CMV-seronegative. V is TRBV27 and J is TRBJ2-5; tentatively, D is TRBD2 (7 bases). The CDR3 coding sequence is TGTGCCAGCAGTTTTGGGGGGGGGCGTGGAGAGACCCAGTACTTC. This sequence encodes CASSFGGGRGETQYF.